The source of this T cell receptor (beta chain) is a study of a mutant IDH1 vaccine in newly diagnosed glioma. Study overall: Before enrollment, the patients had been treated with radiotherapy alone, temozolomide alone, or both together. Most of them had received both.

Time point indicated: week 11, during vaccination. Mutant IDH1 20-mer peptide, at 300 ug, made up each vaccine dose, with topical imiquimod. The germline CDR1 and CDR2 sequences are MNHNY and SVGAGI (reference sequence). Trimming left V 7 bases short and J 2 bases short, with 18 bases between. The CDR3 is 16 amino acids. This clone has more than one count but fewer than ten. Its cognate antigen is unknown. The method was immunoSEQ multiplex PCR; TCRdb's version includes in-frame clones alone and lacks a portion of them. The sample has about 120,000 clones; 80% are singletons. Whole-study findings and limits: Pseudoprogression appears to have had no connection to changes in top peripheral T cell clonotypes.

The receptor comes from a man aged 35-49 years with glioma. The chain employs TRBV6-6 and TRBJ1-5, with D uncertain. This specimen was PBMCs, taken from a glioma patient whose treatment included an IDH1 peptide vaccine. The DNA for the CDR3 is TGTGCCAGCACCCCCCAGCAAGGGATGGGCAATCAGCCCCAGCATTTT. Translated, it gives CASTPQQGMGNQPQHF.